This T cell receptor (beta chain) stems from a study of Ad26.COV2.S vaccination and SARS-CoV-2 variants. Study overall: The donor was enrolled in the Ad26.COV2.S arm of the COV1001 trial. Whole-study results and caveats: Spike-specific TCR breadth was greater after Ad26.COV2.S than placebo.

Turning to this clone: What it binds is unknown.

Here immunoSEQ multiplex PCR was the method, and the copy in TCRdb shows in-frame clones only, minus some. The data show around 400,000 clones, 83% seen once. Treatment given: around 19 received Ad26.COV2.S at low or high dose, single or two shots; about 5 received placebo; per-sample allocation not given. Each sample was drawn 63 days after the first injection (of vaccine or placebo). The shot given was an Ad26 vector that makes Wuhan-strain SARS-CoV-2 spike. The V gene lost 4 bases and the J gene lost 4 bases, with 13 bases spanning the gap. CDR3 length: 14 amino acids. The germline CDR1 and CDR2 sequences are SEHNR and FQNEAQ (reference sequence).

The input for sequencing was peripheral blood, taken in a trial of Ad26.COV2.S vaccine versus placebo. This sequence joins TRBV7-9 and TRBJ1-2; no reliable D call. This TCR derives from a person aged 18-65 years who received the Ad26.COV2.S COVID-19 vaccine or a placebo. CDR3 loop: CASSSSDGLYGYTF. The CDR3 DNA follows: TGTGCCAGCAGCTCATCGGACGGACTCTATGGCTACACCTTC.